What follows describes a single T cell receptor beta chain. This entry comes from a study of blood T cell repertoires in COVID-19. In the study overall: Collection of acute and convalescent COVID-19 samples took place in the United States, Italy and Spain. In each case, the material was cDNA or gDNA derived from T cells, B-cell-depleted T cells, or PBMCs.

Per the original methods: Cell counts per sample came from amplifying reference gene primers. Data came from immunoSEQ multiplex PCR; TCRdb stores just in-frame clones and leaves some out. That table gives V, J and clone size, and the DNA gave D and trimming. The table includes 110,000 or so clones, more than 80% detected once. This CDR3 spans 13 amino acids. The junction had 2 bases not matched to a gene; V was cut back by 5 bases and J by 8 bases. The germline V gene has CDR1 MRHNA and CDR2 SNTAGT. The specimen sequenced was peripheral blood. This chain links TRBV6-4 with TRBJ1-4; 10 nucleotides match TRBD1. The receptor's source is a human donor in a cohort sampled during active COVID-19. For the CDR3, the DNA is TGTGCCAGCAGTAGGGACAGGGGAGAAAAACTGTTTTTT. This sequence encodes CASSRDRGEKLFF.